The T cell receptor (beta chain) described here comes from a study of cytomegalovirus exposure and HLA in healthy donors. The PCR was carried out with 60 Vbeta primers and 13 Jbeta primers. Libraries were prepared by immunoSEQ multiplex PCR; TCRdb keeps only in-frame clonotypes and omits some of them. Counted here are roughly 140,000 clones, approximately 85% occurring once; the ten biggest clones make up roughly 6.8%. Germline-derived CDR1 and CDR2 are KGHSY and FQNENV. Trimming left V 0 bases short and J 4 bases short, with 9 bases between. CDR3 length: 14 amino acids. The sequencing input was PBMCs. The sequence came from a man aged 45-65 years in good health and CMV-seropositive. The chain links TRBV16 to TRBJ1-1; no reliable D call. The DNA of the CDR3 is TGTGCCAGCAGCCAATCCTCGGGGTTCACTGAAGCTTTCTTT. Encoded protein: CASSQSSGFTEAFF.